The 18 T cell receptor beta chains given below trace back to one sample, sequenced in a study of blood T cell repertoires in COVID-19. Profiling relied on immunoSEQ multiplex PCR, and the TCRdb table lists in-frame clones only, not all of them. Among 65,000 or so clones listed, 70% to 90% were seen once. Sequenced: peripheral blood. These receptor sequences come from an elderly man with acute or convalescent COVID-19.

This chain joins TRBV7-9 and TRBJ1-1, with 9 nucleotides matching TRBD1. This CDR3 region has 17 residues. The ends lost 7 bases at V and 1 base at J; junction bases unmatched: 13. The V gene's germline CDR1 is SEHNR and CDR2 FQNEAQ (reference sequence). This chain's CDR3 is CASTPPLTGGSNTEAFF. CDR3 nucleotides: TGTGCCAGCACCCCCCCCCTCACAGGGGGCTCGAACACTGAAGCTTTCTTT.

CDR3 sequence reads: CASSGQRTGGGQPQHF. Written as DNA, the CDR3 is TGTGCCAGCAGTGGACAAAGGACAGGGGGAGGGCAGCCCCAGCATTTT. The chain is built from TRBV6-1 and TRBJ1-5; 10 bases are a match to TRBD1. The V gene end was trimmed by 4 bases and the J gene end by 7 bases; junction bases not matched to a gene: 10. Germline V CDR1 and CDR2: MNHNS, SASEGT. The CDR3 loop spans 16 amino acids.

V usage is TRBV5-4 and J usage is TRBJ2-3, with a tentative D call TRBD2 (5 bases). CDR3 length equals 13 residues. Germline V gene sequence: CDR1 SGHNT, CDR2 YYREEE (reference sequence). Trimming stripped 5 bases from V and 4 bases from J, with 11 bases between. The CDR3: CASSTTGADTQYF. The CDR3 nucleotides read TGTGCCAGCAGTACGACCGGGGCAGATACGCAGTATTTT. The full variable domain, in which reference TRBV5-4 and TRBJ2-3 provide the parts outside the CDR3, is ETGVTQSPTHLIKTRGQQVTLRCSSQSGHNTVSWYQQALGQGPQFIFQYYREEENGRGNFPPRFSGLQFPNYSSELNVNALELDDSALYLCASSTTGADTQYFGPGTRLTVL.

This clone was found a few times. V usage is TRBV5-1 and J usage is TRBJ1-3; 11 bases are a match to TRBD1. The V and J ends lost 4 bases and 0 bases, in that order; junction bases with no gene match: 6. Germline CDR1 and CDR2: SGHRS and YFSETQ. CDR3 length: 17 residues. CDR3 residues: CASSRDRGSSSGNTIYF. The DNA of the CDR3 is TGCGCCAGCAGCCGGGACAGGGGGTCCTCCTCTGGAAACACCATATATTTT.

V usage is TRBV10-1 and J usage is TRBJ2-7; 10 nucleotides line up with TRBD1. After removal of 4 bases from V and 3 bases from J, the junction contained 6 bases not matched to a gene. The CDR3 totals 15 residues. Germline V gives CDR1 WNHNN, CDR2 SYGVQD (reference sequence). The CDR3 sequence: CASSADRGRFYEQYF. The DNA for the CDR3 is TGCGCCAGCAGTGCTGACAGGGGGCGCTTCTACGAGCAGTACTTC.

The genes are TRBV6-2 or TRBV6-3 and TRBJ2-5; 9 bases line up with TRBD2. Losses at the gene ends were 0 bases for V and 5 bases for J; bases not matched to a gene: 4. The CDR3 runs 15 residues. Germline loops: CDR1 MNHEY, CDR2 SVGEGT. The CDR3 region has the DNA TGTGCCAGCAGTTACTCGTCTAGCGGGGAGGAGACCCAGTACTTC. It yields the protein CASSYSSSGEETQYF.

The genes are TRBV11-3 and TRBJ2-5, with TRBD1 as a possible D gene (5 bases). Trimming took 1 base from V and 5 from J, leaving 11 bases between them. The CDR3 contains 14 residues. The germline V gene has CDR1 SGHNT and CDR2 YENEEA. This CDR3 is CASSLGGRGETQYF. In nucleotides, the CDR3 is TGTGCCAGCAGCTTAGGGGGCCGCGGTGAGACCCAGTACTTC.

The chain carries TRBV4-1 and TRBJ1-6; unclear D gene. Trimming removed 1 base from V and 8 bases from J, with 12 bases in between. Per the germline V gene, CDR1 is MGHRA and CDR2 is YSYEKL. The length of the CDR3 is 15 residues. The CDR3 is CASSQVLLGDSPLHF. The CDR3 DNA reads as TGCGCCAGCAGCCAAGTGTTGTTGGGCGATTCACCCCTCCACTTT.

This chain connects TRBV15 to TRBJ2-7; 7 bases match TRBD1. Germline CDR1 LNHNV, CDR2 YYDKDF (reference sequence). V lost 3 bases and J lost 3; bases outside the gene matches: 8. The CDR3 extends over 15 amino acids. The chain's CDR3 is CATSSGLGQNYEQYF. CDR3 coding DNA: TGTGCCACCAGCAGCGGGTTGGGACAGAACTACGAGCAGTACTTC.

This clone appeared once. This chain connects TRBV5-1 to TRBJ1-3; 7 bases match TRBD1. CDR1 and CDR2 (germline): SGHRS, YFSETQ. J was trimmed by 0 bases and V by 0 bases; bases with no gene match: 6. The CDR3 loop spans 17 amino acids. CDR3 bases: TGCGCCAGCAGCTTGGCGACAGGGCTGAGCTCTGGAAACACCATATATTTT. Amino acids: CASSLATGLSSGNTIYF.

This chain uses TRBV19 with TRBJ1-5, with D tentatively TRBD1 (5 bases). Trimming pared 4 bases from V and 2 bases from J, leaving 12 bases between. The germline CDR1 and CDR2 sequences are LNHDA and SQIVND (reference sequence). CDR3 length equals 15 residues. The CDR3 bases are TGTGCCAGTAGTAAAACCGACAGCGGCAATCAGCCCCAGCATTTT. Translated, it gives CASSKTDSGNQPQHF.

The chain links TRBV6-2 or TRBV6-3 to TRBJ1-1; possibly TRBD1 for D (5 bases). The CDR3 totals 16 residues. V lost 6 bases and J lost 4, with 21 bases in between. The germline gives CDR1 MNHEY, CDR2 SVGEGT. The chain's CDR3 is CASSKSGRGMSTEAFF. CDR3 bases: TGTGCCAGCAGCAAATCAGGGCGGGGTATGAGCACTGAAGCTTTCTTT.

V and J are TRBV19 and TRBJ1-1, with TRBD1 matching over 8 bases. V lost 4 bases and J lost 10; bases outside the gene matches: 11. CDR3 size: 14 residues. Germline V gene sequence: CDR1 LNHDA, CDR2 SQIVND (reference sequence). In nucleotides, the CDR3 is TGTGCCAGTAGTAGACCCGACAGGGGAGGTTTAGCTTTCTTT. Protein product: CASSRPDRGGLAFF.

The chain couples TRBV11-2 to TRBJ1-5, with D perhaps matching TRBD1 (5 bases). Trimming shortened V by 2 bases and J by 4 bases, and 9 bases separated the two germline ends. From germline, CDR1 is SGHAT and CDR2 FQNNGV. The CDR3 totals 14 residues. DNA for the CDR3: TGTGCCAGCAGCTTATACGGACAAAATCAGCCCCAGCATTTT. It specifies CASSLYGQNQPQHF.

The V call is TRBV4-1, the J call TRBJ1-2; TRBD1 agrees at 8 bases. The CDR3 totals 16 residues. Germline CDR1 reads MGHRA; CDR2 reads YSYEKL. V shed 1 base, J shed 2 bases, and the junction held 6 bases outside the gene matches. CDR3 sequence (DNA): TGCGCCAGCAGCCAAGGGGGGAACAGGGGGAACTATGGCTACACCTTC. Protein product: CASSQGGNRGNYGYTF.

The rearrangement joins TRBV10-3 to TRBJ1-5; no firm D call. CDR1 and CDR2 (germline): ENHRY, SYGVKD. CDR3 length equals 12 residues. Between the trimmed V and J ends, which lost 2 bases and 8 bases, there was a span of 7 bases. CDR3 nucleotides: TGTGCCATCAGTGAGGGTCGCGAGCCCCAGCATTTT. Translating gives CAISEGREPQHF.

The J gene is TRBJ2-2, the V gene TRBV7-9; 14 nucleotides align to TRBD2. With V trimmed by 5 bases and J by 5 bases, 4 bases remained unmatched. The CDR3 spans 16 residues. CDR1 is SEHNR and CDR2 is FQNEAQ in the germline V gene (reference sequence). DNA for the CDR3: TGTGCCAGCAGCCGGGGACTAGCGGGGGTAACCGGGGAGCTGTTTTTT. Translation gives CASSRGLAGVTGELFF.

The V call is TRBV5-1, the J call TRBJ1-5; D unclear. CDR1 is SGHRS and CDR2 is YFSETQ in the germline V gene. The CDR3 totals 15 residues. V shed 4 bases and J shed 7 bases, with 18 bases lying between them. The CDR3 sequence: CASSSDGGNEQPQHF. CDR3 in DNA: TGCGCCAGCAGCAGCGACGGAGGGAACGAGCAGCCCCAGCATTTT.